This entry concerns a single T cell receptor beta chain. Its antigen is not known. The sample is drawn from a study of T cell responses to AZD1222 COVID-19 vaccine. Study as a whole: Pooled together were second doses at about 4 or about 12 weeks.

The CDR3 is made up of 19 amino acids. The ends lost 4 bases at V and 0 bases at J; junction bases unmatched: 7. Per the germline V gene, CDR1 is SGHRS and CDR2 is YFSETQ. Broader study findings: Breadth and depth of Spike-specific TCRs rose after two AZD1222 doses.

Assay: immunoSEQ multiplex PCR; the TCRdb copy retains only in-frame clones and omits some. The sample includes fewer than 85,000 clones, 85% to 90% seen only once; the top ten take roughly 32%. This clonotype originated in an adult in good health. J is TRBJ2-6 and V is TRBV5-1; 13 bases fit TRBD2. The sequenced sample was peripheral blood, obtained on day 0 of AZD1222 vaccination. The CDR3 reads CASSTFTSGRASGANVLTF. The CDR3, as DNA: TGCGCCAGCAGCACCTTTACTAGCGGGAGGGCCTCTGGGGCCAACGTCCTGACTTTC.